This TCR beta chain originates from a study of T cells in Graves' hyperthyroidism and ophthalmopathy. Note on this clonotype: The antigen is undetermined.

TCR beta CDR3 region amplification was performed from RNA transcripts. First-round RT-PCR targeting the TCR CDR3 was performed with the HTBI primer set. TCRdb redid the calling of the multiplex PCR reads with MiXCR, one entry per CDR3 protein. The sample holds 80,000 to 100,000 distinct CDR3 sequences; 35% to 50% are singletons and the top ten take 10%. Germline V gene sequence: CDR1 LNHNV, CDR2 YYDKDF (reference sequence). The CDR3 consists of 15 residues. With 3 bases removed from V and 8 bases from J, the gap between germline ends came to 19 bases. Study outcomes and limitations: Most expanded thyroid clonotypes above 0.001 also appeared in blood. In the analysis, a 13 V-J model separated ophthalmopathy from stable hyperthyroidism.

The sequence was collected from a woman in her twenties or thirties with Graves' hyperthyroidism. This chain connects TRBV15 to TRBJ1-2, with no clear D. Sequenced sample: peripheral blood or thyroid tissue (not recorded which). The CDR3 DNA sequence: TGTGCCACCAGCAGCCCAATCTCTCTCCCGGCGGGCTACACCTTC. This encodes CATSSPISLPAGYTF. Variable domain in full (rest from reference TRBV15 and TRBJ1-2): DAMVIQNPRYQVTQFGKPVTLSCSQTLNHNVMYWYQQKSSQAPKLLFHYYDKDFNNEADTPDNFQSRRPNTSFCFLDIRSPGLGDTAMYLCATSSPISLPAGYTFGSGTRLTVV.